The sequence of this T cell receptor beta chain was determined in a study of shared clonotypes between healthy human individuals. This clone was counted only a few times. Its specificity is not known. Broader study findings: Measured sharing among donors was expected to vary with sequencing depth.

The CDR3 sequence is 11 residues long. The V gene's germline CDR1 is DFQATT and CDR2 SNEGSKA (reference sequence). V was trimmed by 3 bases and J by 6 bases, leaving 8 bases between them. Donors, without exception, were Caucasian adults residing in Nashville, Tennessee. Each subset's genomic DNA was shared equally among a number of immunoSEQ plates. Clones were sequenced by immunoSEQ multiplex PCR, and TCRdb holds only the in-frame ones, with some missing. The sample has more than 2 million clones, approximately 94% seen once. The receptor was derived from a man in his late teens or twenties in good health. Sequenced material: naive CD4+ T cells sorted from blood. Indicated subset: CD45RA+ positively selected. This sequence joins TRBV20-1 and TRBJ1-1; D is unresolved. The CDR3 DNA follows: TGCAGTGCTAGGAAGGTAGCTGAAGCTTTCTTT. It codes for CSARKVAEAFF.